A selection of T cell receptor beta chains follows, all from one sample in a study of OX40 agonist ivuxolimab in advanced cancers. The assay was immunoSEQ multiplex PCR, and TCRdb's table has in-frame clones only and misses some. In the table there are more than 65,000 clones, around 88% of which are singletons. This specimen was CD4+ or CD8+ T cells sorted from blood, taken in a trial of the OX40 agonist ivuxolimab. Every receptor here comes from an adult with an advanced solid tumor such as melanoma, head and neck, liver or kidney cancer. CDR3s include the opening cysteine and the closing phenylalanine or tryptophan.

V gene: TRBV19; CDR3 protein: CASTRDSSGNTIYF
V gene: TRBV5-1; CDR3 protein: CASSSGLATSTDTQYF
V gene: TRBV6-1; CDR3 protein: CASGAGDATNEKLFF
V gene: TRBV30; CDR3 protein: CAWRQGGQETQYF
V gene: TRBV6-1; CDR3 protein: CASSEPPKLSSGANVLTF
V gene: TRBV6-1; CDR3 protein: CASSEAGRDRNNSPLHF
V gene: TRBV6-5; CDR3 protein: CASSRDKNYGYTF
V gene: TRBV5-1; CDR3 protein: CASSPGPSYGYTF
V gene: TRBV6-5; CDR3 protein: CASSFSPYRPNYGYTF
V gene: TRBV9; CDR3 protein: CASSVAMNTEAFF